The clone carrying this T cell receptor beta chain appeared many times. For TCRbeta, the library was prepared with unique molecular identifiers. TCRdb used MiXCR to reprocess the PCR reads, holding one entry per CDR3 protein. The table lists 150,000 to 250,000 distinct CDR3 sequences, roughly 15% of them singletons, with less than 15% in the top ten. The length of the CDR3 is 16 residues. After removal of 8 bases from V and 0 bases from J, the junction contained 10 bases not matched to a gene. Germline V gives CDR1 ENHRY, CDR2 SYGVKD. The data originate from a study of T-cell reconstitution after alpha-beta-depleted transplantation in children.

The sequence was collected from a human donor who donated a stem cell graft to a child with acute lymphoblastic leukemia. Sequencing was performed on PBMCs from the stem cell graft donor, taken from the stem cell graft. The chain couples TRBV10-3 to TRBJ2-3, with 8 positions matching TRBD2. The CDR3: CAIQDLTSGSTDTQYF. The CDR3 DNA reads TGTGCCATCCAGGACCTAACTAGCGGCAGCACAGATACGCAGTATTTT.